These 10 T cell receptor beta chains originate from one sample sequenced in a study of T-cell reconstitution after alpha-beta-depleted transplantation in children. A TCRbeta library incorporating unique molecular identifiers was prepared. TCRdb itself ran the PCR reads through MiXCR, one entry per CDR3 protein. Here the sample spans a few hundred thousand distinct CDR3 sequences, around 21% being singletons. The material sequenced was PBMCs from the stem cell graft donor, taken from the stem cell graft. The receptor source for this set is a human donor who donated a stem cell graft to a child with acute myeloid leukemia.

Only a few counts were recorded for this clonotype. V gene TRBV9 combines with J gene TRBJ2-3; the D gene is possibly TRBD2 (6 bases). Deletions cut 0 bases from V and 0 bases from J, with 11 bases between. Germline CDR1 is SGDLS and CDR2 is YYNGEE. The CDR3 sequence is 16 residues long. The DNA of the CDR3 is TGTGCCAGCAGCGTAGCTACCGGGACTAGCACAGATACGCAGTATTTT. It codes for CASSVATGTSTDTQYF.

The genes are TRBV10-3 and TRBJ2-3, with D uncertain. The CDR3 covers 11 residues. Germline V gene data show CDR1 as ENHRY and CDR2 as SYGVKD. Trimming took 4 bases from V and 2 from J, leaving 1 base between them. The CDR3 DNA sequence: TGTGCCATCAGTGCCACAGATACGCAGTATTTT. As protein: CAISATDTQYF.

The chain recombines TRBV7-9 with TRBJ2-7, with D possibly being TRBD2 (5 bases). CDR1 is SEHNR and CDR2 is FQNEAQ in the germline V gene (reference sequence). Trimming cost V 3 bases and J 4 bases, with 13 bases left between them. The CDR3 consists of 14 residues. This CDR3 reads CASSLDGEGYEQYF. The CDR3, as DNA: TGTGCCAGCAGCTTGGATGGAGAGGGTTACGAGCAGTACTTC.

This chain joins TRBV24-1 and TRBJ2-1, with 10 bases fitting TRBD1. The V segment lost 4 bases and the J segment 6 bases; nucleotides outside the gene matches: 5. CDR3 length: 15 amino acids. The germline CDR1 and CDR2 sequences are KGHDR and SFDVKD. The CDR3 DNA reads TGTGCCACCAGTGACCACCGGACAGGGGGCAATGAGCAGTTCTTC. Its protein is CATSDHRTGGNEQFF.

This clonotype was counted only a few times. This chain connects TRBV12-3 or TRBV12-4 to TRBJ2-3; TRBD2 might be the D (5 bases). The CDR3 has 16 amino acids. Trimming left V 3 bases short and J 2 bases short, with 15 bases between. The CDR3 DNA reads as TGTGCCAGCAGTTTGCTATTATGGCGGGTCACAGATACGCAGTATTTT. Translating gives CASSLLLWRVTDTQYF.

This clonotype was detected a few times. This chain uses TRBV12-3 or TRBV12-4 with TRBJ2-5, with D possibly matching TRBD2 (5 bases). V gave up 5 bases and J gave up 5 bases, with 12 bases separating them. CDR3 length: 13 amino acids. The CDR3 DNA follows: TGTGCCAGCAGTGCCACTAGAAGCGAGACCCAGTACTTC. It translates to CASSATRSETQYF.

The chain has TRBV20-1 and TRBJ2-1; D is unresolved. CDR1 DFQATT and CDR2 SNEGSKA come from the germline V gene (reference sequence). The CDR3 sequence is 12 residues long. V was shortened by 7 bases and J by 3 bases, with 10 bases between the two germline ends. CDR3 residues: CSVLWGYNEQFF. CDR3 DNA: TGCAGTGTCCTCTGGGGCTACAATGAGCAGTTCTTC.

In its sample, this clonotype was seen a few times. V and J are TRBV4-1 and TRBJ1-3, with unresolved D. V was cut by 1 base and J by 8 bases, with 9 bases left in between. Germline assignment: CDR1 MGHRA and CDR2 YSYEKL. This CDR3 has 13 residues. The CDR3 DNA follows: TGCGCCAGCAGCCAAGTCGGGGATCACACCATATATTTT. Its protein is CASSQVGDHTIYF.

This clonotype was detected a few times. The chain joins TRBV7-9 to TRBJ2-1, with 10 bases matching TRBD2. Per the germline V gene, CDR1 is SEHNR and CDR2 is FQNEAQ (reference sequence). The CDR3 contains 15 residues. Unmatched junction bases numbered 8, after V lost 4 bases and J lost 8 bases. The CDR3 nucleotides read TGTGCCAGCAGCTGGGGGACTAGCGAGTTTGATGAGCAGTTCTTC. As protein: CASSWGTSEFDEQFF.

Only a few counts were recorded for this clonotype. This chain links TRBV15 with TRBJ2-3; 7 bases align to TRBD1. CDR1 LNHNV and CDR2 YYDKDF come from the germline V gene (reference sequence). This CDR3 comprises 14 residues. The trim removed 8 bases at V and 2 bases at J, leaving 7 bases unmatched. In DNA form, the CDR3 reads TGTGCCACCTTACGGGACAGACCCACAGATACGCAGTATTTT. Encoded protein: CATLRDRPTDTQYF.